This T cell receptor (beta chain) emerged from a study of T cell responses to AZD1222 COVID-19 vaccine. Some clones are missing from TCRdb's copy, which holds only in-frame ones; the method was immunoSEQ multiplex PCR. The data show roughly 80,000 clones, approximately 89% seen once. The CDR3 totals 12 residues. Germline V lookup: CDR1 LGHDT, CDR2 YNNKEL (reference sequence). V shed 6 bases and J shed 10 bases, with 15 bases lying between them. As concerns this clone: Antigen unknown.

Whole-study findings and limits: Donors were largely white British and mainly female; clonal diversity was possibly underestimated. Sampled repertoires all dated from after the peak T cell response.

The starting material was peripheral blood, obtained 28 days after the second AZD1222 dose. The sequence came from an adult who received the AZD1222 COVID-19 vaccine. The V call is TRBV3-1 (or the pseudogene TRBV3-2), the J call TRBJ1-1; a possible D gene is TRBD1 (5 bases). CDR3 amino acids: CASSGRDFSAFF. CDR3 nucleotides: TGTGCCAGCAGTGGCAGGGACTTCTCAGCTTTCTTT.